The 9 T cell receptor delta chains reported below all come from one sample, sequenced in a study of gamma-delta T cells after stem cell transplantation. TCRdb ran CATT on the RT-PCR reads. The sample consists of 1,200 to 1,500 delta-chain clones, 9% to 12% of them appearing once. Sequenced material: gamma-delta T cells. The receptors here all came from a human donor. It is not recorded whose cells these are; they may come from a transplant donor.

This clone appeared a few times. This chain uses TRDV2 with TRDJ1; no clear D gene. Germline V lookup: CDR1 GEAIGNYY, CDR2 EKD. The germline V and J ends were trimmed by 0 bases and 1 base, with 20 bases remaining between them. CDR3 length: 18 amino acids. The chain's CDR3 is CACDTVAVEGPLTDKLIF. Here the CDR3 DNA reads TGTGCCTGTGACACCGTTGCCGTCGAGGGCCCACTCACCGATAAACTCATCTTT.

This clone was observed a few times. This chain links TRDV2 with TRDJ1; 13 nucleotides match TRDD3. Per the germline V gene, CDR1 is GEAIGNYY and CDR2 is EKD. This CDR3 has 19 amino acids. The V and J ends lost 0 bases and 4 bases, in that order; junction bases with no gene match: 13. This CDR3 reads CACDTVGNWGIRGIDKLIF. Written as DNA, the CDR3 is TGTGCCTGTGACACCGTGGGCAACTGGGGGATACGGGGCATCGATAAACTCATCTTT.

This clone was counted only a few times. A read error may explain this, as a much larger clone is one base away. This specimen includes other DNA sequences encoding the same CDR3. The chain recombines TRDV2 with TRDJ3; TRDD3 is a possible D gene (6 bases). The CDR3 runs to 19 residues. Germline V gene lookup returns CDR1 GEAIGNYY and CDR2 EKD. As DNA, the CDR3 is TGTGCCTGTGACACGGCCGGGGGACGTAGCTCCTGGGACACCCGGCAGATGTTTTTC. Its protein product is CACDTAGGRSSWDTRQMFF.

This clone was counted a few times. CDR3 amino acids: CACDTVSKNARGYGKLIF. The DNA for the CDR3 is TGTGCCTGTGACACAGTATCTAAGAATGCAAGAGGATACGGTAAACTCATCTTT. The rearrangement uses TRDV2 and TRDJ1, with TRDD3 matching over 7 bases. CDR3 length: 18 amino acids. The V and J ends lost 1 base and 7 bases, in that order; junction bases with no gene match: 20. Looked up from germline, CDR1 is GEAIGNYY and CDR2 is EKD.

V is TRDV2 and J is TRDJ1; 7 bases match TRDD3. TCRdb records no J gene; here it was assigned by comparing the DNA to germline. Trimming removed 1 base from V and 0 bases from J; junction bases left unmatched: 19. The CDR3 loop spans 20 amino acids. Looked up from germline, CDR1 is GEAIGNYY and CDR2 is EKD. The CDR3 loop reads CACDTITSRAGGSYTDKLIF. As DNA, the CDR3 is TGTGCCTGTGACACTATAACTTCTAGGGCTGGGGGCTCGTACACCGATAAACTCATCTTT.

As for this clone: The protein held in TCRdb is that of a much larger clone and does not match this DNA's translation at residue 7, likely because of a read error; the protein shown is translated from the DNA. The rearrangement links TRDV1 to TRDJ2; TRDD3 aligns across 9 bases. Germline V gene data show CDR1 as TSWWSYY and CDR2 as QGS. The CDR3 consists of 23 residues. V shed 5 bases and J 2 bases; nucleotides not matched to a gene: 27. CDR3 region: CALGKGTLLKYGGILDLTAQLFF. In nucleotides, the CDR3 is TGTGCTCTTGGGAAGGGGACCCTACTGAAATACGGGGGGATACTGGACTTGACAGCACAACTCTTCTTT.

V gene TRDV2 combines with J gene TRDJ1; D unclear. The CDR3 covers 14 residues. The germline gives CDR1 GEAIGNYY, CDR2 EKD. Trimming left V 5 bases short and J 0 bases short, with 12 bases between. Here the CDR3 reads CACVEISHTDKLIF. The DNA of the CDR3 is TGTGCCTGTGTTGAGATAAGTCACACCGATAAACTCATCTTT.

This clone was seen only a few times. The chain combines TRDV2 with TRDJ1; D unresolved. The CDR3 contains 17 residues. The germline V and J ends were trimmed by 4 bases and 1 base, with 21 bases remaining between them. Germline V gives CDR1 GEAIGNYY, CDR2 EKD. The CDR3 sequence: CACEHLRGTNTTDKLIF. CDR3 DNA sequence: TGTGCCTGTGAACACCTGAGAGGGACTAATACCACCGATAAACTCATCTTT.

The chain links TRDV2 to TRDJ1; 11 bases fit TRDD3. Germline V CDR1 and CDR2: GEAIGNYY, EKD. V lost 3 bases, J lost 1 base, and 15 bases stayed unmatched. CDR3 size: 19 residues. Written as DNA, the CDR3 is TGTGCCTGTGACGGCTTACTGGGGGATAATGAGGTGGGCACCGATAAACTCATCTTT. Residues: CACDGLLGDNEVGTDKLIF.